Listed here are 6 T cell receptor beta chains from one sample, sequenced in a study of OX40 agonist ivuxolimab in advanced cancers. Assay: immunoSEQ multiplex PCR; the TCRdb copy retains only in-frame clones and omits some. The sample has around 35,000 clones, around 80% seen once. Material: CD4+ or CD8+ T cells sorted from blood, obtained in a trial of the OX40 agonist ivuxolimab. Source of these receptors: an adult with an advanced solid tumor such as melanoma, head and neck, liver or kidney cancer.

The V call is TRBV5-4, the J call TRBJ2-1; perhaps D is TRBD1 or TRBD2 (6 bases each). The germline V gene encodes CDR1 SGHNT and CDR2 YYREEE (reference sequence). V was trimmed by 0 bases and J by 3 bases, leaving 19 bases between them. This CDR3 comprises 18 residues. The CDR3 loop is CASSLGGPGDLHYNEQFF. The DNA of the CDR3 is TGTGCCAGCAGCTTGGGGGGGCCGGGGGACCTCCACTACAATGAGCAGTTCTTC.

This rearrangement joins TRBV18 to TRBJ2-1, with D possibly TRBD2 on 5 matching bases. The CDR3 consists of 16 residues. The V and J ends lost 4 bases and 9 bases respectively, with 22 bases between them. Germline V gives CDR1 KGHSH, CDR2 LQKENI. CDR3 sequence reads: CASSLPSILRGFEQFF. The CDR3 DNA reads TGTGCCAGCTCACTCCCGTCGATCCTTAGAGGGTTTGAGCAGTTCTTC.

The V gene is TRBV10-3, the J gene TRBJ1-1; possible D gene TRBD1, 5 bases. The CDR3 runs to 13 residues. From germline, CDR1 is ENHRY and CDR2 SYGVKD. V was trimmed by 10 bases and J by 1 base, leaving 13 bases between them. Written as DNA, the CDR3 is TGTGCCACCTCTCTGGACACGAACACTGAAGCTTTCTTT. Translated: CATSLDTNTEAFF.

The rearrangement uses TRBV5-4 and TRBJ1-1; a possible D gene is TRBD1 (5 bases). Germline values: CDR1 SGHNT, CDR2 YYREEE (reference sequence). Trimming took off 5 bases at V and 0 bases at J, with 14 bases between the two ends. The CDR3 length is 15 residues. The CDR3 region has the DNA TGTGCCAGCAGACCGAAAGACAGAATGAACACTGAAGCTTTCTTT. It encodes CASRPKDRMNTEAFF.

The rearrangement links TRBV10-3 to TRBJ2-3; unclear D gene. Per the germline V gene, CDR1 is ENHRY and CDR2 is SYGVKD. Trimming removed 4 bases at V and 5 bases at J, with 4 bases between. The CDR3 consists of 11 residues. CDR3 sequence: CAISVGDTQYF. DNA of the CDR3: TGTGCCATCAGTGTAGGAGATACGCAGTATTTT.

The rearrangement joins TRBV28 to TRBJ1-5; no reliable D call. The CDR3 contains 15 residues. Trimming took off 5 bases at V and 4 bases at J, with 15 bases between the two ends. CDR1 is MDHEN and CDR2 is SYDVKM in the germline V gene. CDR3 in DNA: TGTGCCAGCAGTCTCGAGGGAGGGAAGAATCAGCCCCAGCATTTT. It translates to CASSLEGGKNQPQHF.